Each of the 10 T cell receptor beta chains below was sequenced from the same sample in a study of a mutant IDH1 vaccine in newly diagnosed glioma. Time point in this sample: week 23, last vaccination. Doses consisted of 300 ug of mutant IDH1 20-mer peptide each, paired with topical imiquimod. No cognate antigen is known for these TCRs. The protocol was immunoSEQ multiplex PCR, while the TCRdb copy is restricted to in-frame clones and leaves out a portion. Here the sample spans approximately 66,000 clones, approximately 87% being singletons. The specimen was PBMCs, collected from a glioma patient whose treatment included an IDH1 peptide vaccine. These receptors all come from a man younger than 30 with glioma.

This chain links TRBV30 with TRBJ2-5; TRBD1 aligns across 11 bases. This CDR3 is built from 16 residues. Germline CDR1 reads GTSNPN; CDR2 reads SVGIG (reference sequence). The V gene end was trimmed by 4 bases and the J gene end by 1 base; junction bases not matched to a gene: 8. Here the CDR3 DNA reads TGTGCCTGGACCTGGGGGACAGGGGGGCCCCAAGAGACCCAGTACTTC. Protein sequence: CAWTWGTGGPQETQYF.

This clone was seen a few times. This chain uses TRBV18 with TRBJ2-7; either TRBD1 or TRBD2 may fit D (5 bases each). Germline V gene lookup returns CDR1 KGHSH and CDR2 LQKENI. V shed 0 bases and J shed 0 bases, with 9 bases lying between them. This CDR3 region has 15 residues. This CDR3 reads CASSPPQGRSYEQYF. The DNA of the CDR3 is TGTGCCAGCTCACCACCGCAGGGACGCTCCTACGAGCAGTACTTC.

The chain couples TRBV30 to TRBJ1-3; D is unclear. The CDR3 is 14 residues long. V dropped 0 bases and J dropped 0 bases, with 6 bases sitting between them. Germline V gives CDR1 GTSNPN, CDR2 SVGIG (reference sequence). The CDR3 loop reads CAWSVTRSGNTIYF. The CDR3 nucleotides are TGTGCCTGGAGTGTCACGCGCTCTGGAAACACCATATATTTT. The full variable domain, rest sourced from reference TRBV30 and TRBJ1-3, is SQTIHQWPATLVQPVGSPLSLECTVEGTSNPNLYWYRQAAGRGLQLLFYSVGIGQISSEVPQNLSASRPQDRQFILSSKKLLLSDSGFYLCAWSVTRSGNTIYFGEGSWLTVV.

The chain joins TRBV5-1 to TRBJ1-3; D is perhaps TRBD1 (5 bases). This CDR3 region has 16 residues. CDR1 SGHRS and CDR2 YFSETQ come from the germline V gene. With 1 base removed from V and 0 bases from J, the gap between germline ends came to 11 bases. The CDR3 nucleotides are TGCGCCAGCAGCTTGACAACAGGATCCTCTGGAAACACCATATATTTT. This encodes CASSLTTGSSGNTIYF.

This chain connects TRBV18 to TRBJ1-3; unclear D gene. The CDR3 is 12 amino acids. Germline CDR1 is KGHSH and CDR2 is LQKENI. V was shortened by 3 bases and J by 1 base, with 1 base between the two germline ends. The CDR3 nucleotides read TGTGCCAGCTCACCGTCTGGAAACACCATATATTTT. It encodes CASSPSGNTIYF.

This clone turned up a few times. The chain couples TRBV2 to TRBJ1-1, with 8 bases that match TRBD1. The CDR3 spans 15 residues. The J segment lost 4 bases and the V segment lost 5 bases, leaving 9 bases of the junction unmatched. Germline V gene data show CDR1 as SNHLY and CDR2 as FYNNEI. This CDR3 is CASSLVQGGSTEAFF. For the CDR3, the DNA is TGTGCCAGCAGTTTGGTACAGGGGGGGTCCACTGAAGCTTTCTTT.

The chain recombines TRBV28 with TRBJ1-3; D is possibly TRBD1 (6 bases). Trimming shortened V by 5 bases and J by 3 bases, and 17 bases separated the two germline ends. This CDR3 region has 16 residues. The germline V gene encodes CDR1 MDHEN and CDR2 SYDVKM. The CDR3 region is CASSPGYREFGNTIYF. The CDR3 coding sequence is TGTGCCAGCAGTCCAGGTTACAGGGAGTTTGGAAACACCATATATTTT. Complete variable domain (other parts from reference TRBV28 and TRBJ1-3): DVKVTQSSRYLVKRTGEKVFLECVQDMDHENMFWYRQDPGLGLRLIYFSYDVKMKEKGDIPEGYSVSREKKERFSLILESASTNQTSMYLCASSPGYREFGNTIYFGEGSWLTVV.

The chain couples TRBV5-6 to TRBJ1-2; D is unclear. The germline V gene encodes CDR1 SGHDT and CDR2 YYEEEE. V was shortened by 3 bases and J by 0 bases, with 18 bases between the two germline ends. There are 17 residues in the CDR3. CDR3 in amino acids: CASSWTIGSDPNYGYTF. For the CDR3, the DNA is TGTGCCAGCAGCTGGACTATCGGGTCTGATCCTAACTATGGCTACACCTTC.

The chain is built from TRBV4-2 and TRBJ2-5, with D possibly TRBD2 on 6 matching bases. Germline lookup yields CDR1 LGHNA and CDR2 YNFKEQ. The CDR3 totals 16 residues. Trimming took off 0 bases at V and 5 bases at J, with 16 bases between the two ends. The CDR3 sequence: CASSQDGGGRRETQYF. CDR3 in DNA: TGTGCCAGCAGCCAAGACGGCGGAGGGAGGAGGGAGACCCAGTACTTC.

The gene calls are TRBV27 and TRBJ1-2; D is perhaps TRBD1 (5 bases). The V gene lost 5 bases and the J gene lost 5 bases, with 12 bases spanning the gap. The CDR3 is made up of 13 amino acids. CDR1 is MNHEY and CDR2 is SMNVEV in the germline V gene (reference sequence). The CDR3, as DNA: TGTGCCAGCAGTGCGGGGGGGATGTATGGCTACACCTTC. Its translation: CASSAGGMYGYTF.